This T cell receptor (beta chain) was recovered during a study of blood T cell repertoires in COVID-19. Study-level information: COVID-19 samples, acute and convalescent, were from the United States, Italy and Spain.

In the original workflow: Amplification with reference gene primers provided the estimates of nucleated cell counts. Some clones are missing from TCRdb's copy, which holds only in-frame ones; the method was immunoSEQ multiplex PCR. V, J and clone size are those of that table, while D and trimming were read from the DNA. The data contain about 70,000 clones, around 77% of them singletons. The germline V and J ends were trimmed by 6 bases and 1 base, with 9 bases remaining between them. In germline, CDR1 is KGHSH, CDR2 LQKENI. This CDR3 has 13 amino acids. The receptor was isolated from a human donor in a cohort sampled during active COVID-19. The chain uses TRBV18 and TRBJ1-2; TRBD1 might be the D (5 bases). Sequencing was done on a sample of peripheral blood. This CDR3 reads CASSTALNYGYTF. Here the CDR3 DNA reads TGTGCCAGCTCGACAGCCCTTAACTATGGCTACACCTTC.